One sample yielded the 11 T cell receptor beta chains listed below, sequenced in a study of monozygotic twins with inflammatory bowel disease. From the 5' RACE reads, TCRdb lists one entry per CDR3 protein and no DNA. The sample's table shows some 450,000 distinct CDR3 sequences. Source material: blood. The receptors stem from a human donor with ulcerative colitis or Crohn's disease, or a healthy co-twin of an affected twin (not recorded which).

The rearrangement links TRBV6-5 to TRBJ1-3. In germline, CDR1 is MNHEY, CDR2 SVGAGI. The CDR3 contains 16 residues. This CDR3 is CASSHLRVGFGNTIYF.

CDR3 in amino acids: CASSSWDRAQYEQYF. The chain links TRBV28 to TRBJ2-7; without DNA, the TCRdb call of TRBD1 cannot be checked. This CDR3 is built from 15 residues. Germline values: CDR1 MDHEN, CDR2 SYDVKM.

The CDR3 protein is CASSFRTSGRVGNEQFF. The chain recombines TRBV6-5 with TRBJ2-1; the TCRdb call, TRBD2, lacks DNA for checking. CDR1 and CDR2 from the germline V gene are MNHEY and SVGAGI. This CDR3 contains 17 residues.

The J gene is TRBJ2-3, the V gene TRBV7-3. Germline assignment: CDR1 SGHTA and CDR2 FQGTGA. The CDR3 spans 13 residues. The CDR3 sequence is CASSPAHTDTQYF.

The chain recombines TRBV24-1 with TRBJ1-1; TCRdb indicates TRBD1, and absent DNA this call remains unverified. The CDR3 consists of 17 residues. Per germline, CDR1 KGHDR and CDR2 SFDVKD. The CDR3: CATSDTPGSGHGTEAFF.

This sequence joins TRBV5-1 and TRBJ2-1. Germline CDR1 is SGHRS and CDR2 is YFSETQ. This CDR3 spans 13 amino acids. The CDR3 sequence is CASSLGSQDEQFF.

The CDR3 loop is CSVEDWGGEQYF. The chain recombines TRBV29-1 with TRBJ2-7; there is no DNA to check the TCRdb D call of TRBD1. Germline V gene lookup returns CDR1 SQVTM and CDR2 ANQGSEA. This CDR3 region has 12 residues.

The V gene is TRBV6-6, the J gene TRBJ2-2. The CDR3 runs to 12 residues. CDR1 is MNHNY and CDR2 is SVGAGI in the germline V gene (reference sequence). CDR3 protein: CASRETTGELFF.

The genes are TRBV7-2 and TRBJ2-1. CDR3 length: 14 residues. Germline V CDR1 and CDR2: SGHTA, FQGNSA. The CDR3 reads CASSRGGTYNEQFF.

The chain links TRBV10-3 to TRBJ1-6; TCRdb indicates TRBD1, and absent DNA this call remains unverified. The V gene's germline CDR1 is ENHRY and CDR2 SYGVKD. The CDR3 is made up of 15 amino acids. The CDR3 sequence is CAISETGLGNSPLHF.

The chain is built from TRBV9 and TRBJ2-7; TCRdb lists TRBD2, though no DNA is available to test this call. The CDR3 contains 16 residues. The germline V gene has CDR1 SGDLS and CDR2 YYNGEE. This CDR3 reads CASSPSLAGPSYEQYF.